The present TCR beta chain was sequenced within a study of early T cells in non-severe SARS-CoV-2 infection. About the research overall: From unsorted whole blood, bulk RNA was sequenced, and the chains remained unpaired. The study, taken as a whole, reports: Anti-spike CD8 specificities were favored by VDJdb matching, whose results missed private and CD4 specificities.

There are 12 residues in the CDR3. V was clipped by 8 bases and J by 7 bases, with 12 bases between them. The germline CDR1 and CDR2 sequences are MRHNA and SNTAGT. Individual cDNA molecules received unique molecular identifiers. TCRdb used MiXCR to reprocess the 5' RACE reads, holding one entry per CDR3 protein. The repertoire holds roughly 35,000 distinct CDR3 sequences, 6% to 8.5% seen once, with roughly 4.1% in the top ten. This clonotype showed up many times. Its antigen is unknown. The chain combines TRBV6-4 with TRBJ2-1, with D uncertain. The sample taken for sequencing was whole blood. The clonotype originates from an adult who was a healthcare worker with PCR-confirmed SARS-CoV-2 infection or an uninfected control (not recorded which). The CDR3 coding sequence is TGTGCCAGCGGTCCGTTCGGAAATGAGCAGTTCTTC. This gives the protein CASGPFGNEQFF.